The 28 T cell receptor beta chains reported below all come from one sample, sequenced in a study of T cells and Merkel cell carcinoma outcomes. Sequencing used immunoSEQ multiplex PCR; TCRdb keeps in-frame clones, though not all of them. The table lists some 9,400 clones, 80% to 90% of them singletons. Sample: tumor tissue from Merkel cell carcinoma. The receptors come from a human donor with Merkel cell carcinoma.

V is TRBV5-4 and J is TRBJ2-7; 11 bases match TRBD1. Germline V lookup: CDR1 SGHNT, CDR2 YYREEE (reference sequence). V gave up 4 bases and J gave up 2 bases; unmatched junction bases: 5. The CDR3 contains 15 residues. CDR3 loop: CASSHGTGGTYEQYF. DNA for the CDR3: TGTGCCAGCAGCCACGGGACAGGGGGTACCTACGAGCAGTACTTC.

The CDR3 is CASSQVDGPGYEQYF. The CDR3 DNA sequence: TGCGCCAGCAGCCAAGTAGACGGACCCGGCTACGAGCAGTACTTC. The chain carries TRBV4-1 and TRBJ2-7; D gene ambiguous. The CDR3 runs 15 residues. Per germline, CDR1 MGHRA and CDR2 YSYEKL. The germline V and J ends were trimmed by 1 base and 3 bases, with 13 bases remaining between them.

J is TRBJ2-1 and V is TRBV7-9; D gene uncertain. The CDR3 runs to 11 residues. The V gene lost 0 bases and the J gene lost 10 bases, with 4 bases spanning the gap. Germline V lookup: CDR1 SEHNR, CDR2 FQNEAQ (reference sequence). Written as DNA, the CDR3 is TGTGCCAGCAGCTTAGCGCCCGAGCAGTTCTTC. Encoded protein: CASSLAPEQFF.

The rearrangement links TRBV2 to TRBJ1-6; 7 nucleotides align to TRBD1. Germline CDR1 reads SNHLY; CDR2 reads FYNNEI. J lost 10 bases, V lost 7 bases, and 13 bases had no gene match. There are 15 residues in the CDR3. CDR3: CASKAETGTFSPLHF. CDR3 bases: TGTGCCAGCAAGGCGGAGACAGGGACCTTCTCACCCCTCCACTTT.

This clone came up once. This chain links TRBV11-3 with TRBJ2-5; 10 bases are shared with TRBD1. Unmatched junction bases numbered 8, after V lost 8 bases and J lost 5 bases. Germline CDR1 is SGHNT and CDR2 is YENEEA. The CDR3 extends over 14 amino acids. The chain's CDR3 is CASLDRGQDETQYF. For the CDR3, the DNA is TGTGCCAGCCTAGACAGGGGGCAGGATGAGACCCAGTACTTC.

The genes are TRBV29-1 and TRBJ2-5; 15 bases are a match to TRBD2. The CDR3 sequence is 15 residues long. From germline, CDR1 is SQVTM and CDR2 ANQGSEA. With 7 bases clipped from V and 7 bases from J, the junction kept 10 bases outside the gene matches. CDR3 loop: CSAPRTSGGAGTQYF. For the CDR3, the DNA is TGCAGCGCCCCCAGGACTAGCGGGGGGGCAGGGACCCAGTACTTC. The full variable domain, completed using reference TRBV29-1 and TRBJ2-5, is SAVISQKPSRDICQRGTSLTIQCQVDSQVTMMFWYRQQPGQSLTLIATANQGSEATYESGFVIDKFPISRPNLTFSTLTVSNMSPEDSSIYLCSAPRTSGGAGTQYFGPGTRLLVL.

The chain recombines TRBV11-3 with TRBJ1-5; the D gene is possibly TRBD1 (5 bases). The V and J ends lost 2 bases and 4 bases respectively, with 9 bases between them. Germline assignment: CDR1 SGHNT and CDR2 YENEEA. The CDR3 is 14 residues long. DNA for the CDR3: TGTGCCAGCAGCTTACCGAGGGGAAATCAGCCCCAGCATTTT. It yields the protein CASSLPRGNQPQHF. Drawing the rest from reference TRBV11-3 and TRBJ1-5, the complete variable domain is EAGVVQSPRYKIIEKKQPVAFWCNPISGHNTLYWYLQNLGQGPELLIRYENEEAVDDSQLPKDRFSAERLKGVDSTLKIQPAELGDSAVYLCASSLPRGNQPQHFGDGTRLSIL.

The chain recombines TRBV9 with TRBJ2-5; either TRBD1 or TRBD2 may supply D (5 bases each). Trimming took off 3 bases at V and 3 bases at J, with 15 bases between the two ends. In germline, CDR1 is SGDLS, CDR2 YYNGEE. This CDR3 contains 15 residues. In DNA form, the CDR3 reads TGTGCCAGCAGCGGGGGGACCGTGGGGGAAGAGACCCAGTACTTC. Translating it yields CASSGGTVGEETQYF.

The CDR3 sequence is CASSLVRGSYSYEQYF. CDR3 nucleotides: TGTGCCAGCAGCTTAGTGCGGGGATCCTACTCCTACGAGCAGTACTTC. V is TRBV7-2 and J is TRBJ2-7; maybe TRBD2 (6 bases). V was clipped by 1 base and J by 0 bases, with 13 bases between them. This CDR3 region has 16 residues. CDR1 is SGHTA, CDR2 FQGNSA, per germline.

The V and J genes are TRBV18 and TRBJ1-3; D gene unclear. Germline-derived CDR1 and CDR2 are KGHSH and LQKENI. Trimming took 4 bases from V and 2 from J, leaving 15 bases between them. The CDR3 length is 16 residues. CDR3 DNA: TGTGCCAGCTCACTTGGACTGTGGCCGGCTGGAAACACCATATATTTT. The encoded protein is CASSLGLWPAGNTIYF.

The rearrangement joins TRBV5-1 to TRBJ2-3; D is uncertain. The CDR3 is 14 amino acids. Germline CDR1 and CDR2: SGHRS and YFSETQ. V shed 6 bases and J shed 4 bases, with 15 bases lying between them. CDR3 amino acids: CASMFNLGADTQYF. Here the CDR3 DNA reads TGCGCCAGCATGTTCAACCTCGGCGCAGATACGCAGTATTTT.

The chain recombines TRBV9 with TRBJ1-6, with D perhaps TRBD1 (5 bases). CDR3 length: 15 residues. The V end was cut by 0 bases, the J end by 5 bases, with 9 bases between. CDR1 and CDR2 (germline): SGDLS, YYNGEE. CDR3 DNA sequence: TGTGCCAGCAGCGTAGAGGGCAGGGATAATTCACCCCTCCACTTT. Protein: CASSVEGRDNSPLHF.

With respect to this clone: Other DNA variants within this sample encode the same CDR3. The chain uses TRBV18 and TRBJ2-2; D uncertain. This CDR3 has 13 residues. The V and J ends lost 3 bases and 2 bases respectively, with 4 bases between them. The V gene's germline CDR1 is KGHSH and CDR2 LQKENI. The CDR3 sequence: CASSPLNTGELFF. The DNA for the CDR3 is TGTGCCAGCTCACCGTTAAACACCGGGGAGCTGTTTTTT.

The chain uses TRBV4-3 and TRBJ2-3; 10 positions agree with TRBD2. With V trimmed by 4 bases and J by 2 bases, 3 bases remained unmatched. CDR3 size: 15 residues. Per germline, CDR1 LGHNA and CDR2 YSLEER. CDR3 protein: CASSRSGGDTDTQYF. CDR3 nucleotide sequence: TGCGCCAGCAGCCGCAGCGGGGGGGACACAGATACGCAGTATTTT.

The chain is built from TRBV15 and TRBJ1-1, with a tentative D call TRBD1 (5 bases). V gave up 2 bases and J gave up 3 bases, with 16 bases separating them. This CDR3 has 16 amino acids. CDR1 is LNHNV and CDR2 is YYDKDF in the germline V gene (reference sequence). CDR3 DNA sequence: TGTGCCACCAGCAGATTCATTGGGGGGGTGGACACTGAAGCTTTCTTT. The encoded protein is CATSRFIGGVDTEAFF.

V is TRBV5-1 and J is TRBJ1-1; D is unclear. Germline V gene lookup returns CDR1 SGHRS and CDR2 YFSETQ. V dropped 0 bases and J dropped 1 base, with 10 bases sitting between them. The CDR3 extends over 15 amino acids. The CDR3 sequence: CASSLATLWNTEAFF. CDR3 DNA: TGCGCCAGCAGCTTGGCGACATTGTGGAACACTGAAGCTTTCTTT.

This chain uses TRBV4-1 with TRBJ2-3; 12 bases align to TRBD2. V shed 0 bases and J 3 bases; nucleotides not matched to a gene: 10. Germline V lookup: CDR1 MGHRA, CDR2 YSYEKL. The CDR3 runs to 19 residues. This CDR3 is CASSQDPLAGGVYTDTQYF. Here the CDR3 DNA reads TGCGCCAGCAGCCAAGATCCACTAGCGGGGGGCGTTTATACAGATACGCAGTATTTT.

The chain links TRBV9 to TRBJ2-2; D gene ambiguous. Looked up from germline, CDR1 is SGDLS and CDR2 is YYNGEE. CDR3 length: 13 residues. Trimming removed 4 bases at V and 4 bases at J, with 8 bases between. The CDR3 protein is CASSHVSTGELFF. DNA for the CDR3: TGTGCCAGCAGCCACGTAAGCACCGGGGAGCTGTTTTTT. Based on the CDR3 plus reference TRBV9 and TRBJ2-2, the full variable domain is DSGVTQTPKHLITATGQRVTLRCSPRSGDLSVYWYQQSLDQGLQFLIQYYNGEERAKGNILERFSAQQFPDLHSELNLSSLELGDSALYFCASSHVSTGELFFGEGSRLTVL.

This chain connects TRBV6-5 to TRBJ1-6; no definite D call. Germline lookup yields CDR1 MNHEY and CDR2 SVGAGI. This CDR3 region has 13 residues. Trimming removed 5 bases at V and 12 bases at J, with 14 bases between. Written as DNA, the CDR3 is TGTGCCAGCAGTGATAATATTGGGGTACCCCTCCACTTT. It specifies CASSDNIGVPLHF.

V is TRBV6-5 and J is TRBJ1-6, with D perhaps TRBD1 (6 bases). V was shortened by 6 bases and J by 8 bases, with 17 bases between the two germline ends. Germline V lookup: CDR1 MNHEY, CDR2 SVGAGI. The CDR3 length is 15 residues. The CDR3 nucleotides are TGTGCCAGCAGACCCGAACAGGGTTCGTATTCACCCCTCCACTTT. It specifies CASRPEQGSYSPLHF.

The genes are TRBV27 and TRBJ2-7; no firm D call. The ends were cut back, 3 bases at V and 7 bases at J, with 16 bases in the middle. This CDR3 is built from 14 residues. Per the germline V gene, CDR1 is MNHEY and CDR2 is SMNVEV (reference sequence). CDR3 region: CASSLGLGGWEQYF. In DNA, the CDR3 is TGTGCCAGCAGTTTGGGATTAGGTGGTTGGGAGCAGTACTTC.

This sequence joins TRBV28 and TRBJ2-4; possible D gene TRBD1, 6 bases. This CDR3 has 14 residues. Trimming left V 5 bases short and J 8 bases short, with 16 bases between. Germline values: CDR1 MDHEN, CDR2 SYDVKM. In DNA form, the CDR3 reads TGTGCCAGCAGTCGACAGGCCGCAGGGGACATTCAGTACTTC. Protein: CASSRQAAGDIQYF.

The gene calls are TRBV5-1 and TRBJ1-5; weak D call: TRBD1 (5 bases). Germline assignment: CDR1 SGHRS and CDR2 YFSETQ. Trimming left V 3 bases short and J 6 bases short, with 16 bases between. This CDR3 has 15 residues. The CDR3 region is CASSSDGGGTQPQHF. The CDR3 DNA reads as TGCGCCAGCAGCTCCGACGGGGGAGGGACTCAGCCCCAGCATTTT.

This clone appeared a few times. The chain has TRBV29-1 and TRBJ2-7; unclear D gene. Germline CDR1 SQVTM, CDR2 ANQGSEA. CDR3 length: 12 residues. V shed 4 bases and J shed 1 base, with 8 bases lying between them. CDR3 sequence: CSVAHGSYEQYF. CDR3 DNA: TGCAGCGTTGCCCACGGTTCCTACGAGCAGTACTTC.

This rearrangement joins TRBV7-2 to TRBJ1-6; D unresolved. V lost 0 bases to trimming and J lost 7 bases, with 10 bases between them. CDR3 length: 15 amino acids. The germline CDR1 and CDR2 sequences are SGHTA and FQGNSA. CDR3 amino acids: CASSLARQKNSPLHF. The DNA for the CDR3 is TGTGCCAGCAGCTTAGCAAGACAAAAAAATTCACCCCTCCACTTT.

This chain uses TRBV29-1 with TRBJ1-5, with TRBD1 matching over 10 bases. Germline loops: CDR1 SQVTM, CDR2 ANQGSEA. J lost 5 bases, V lost 6 bases, and 1 base had no gene match. This CDR3 contains 12 residues. The CDR3 DNA reads TGCAGCGTCGGGACAGGGGATCAGCCCCAGCATTTT. This gives the protein CSVGTGDQPQHF.

This chain links TRBV20-1 with TRBJ2-7, with D possibly matching TRBD2 (5 bases). This CDR3 has 10 amino acids. V shed 6 bases and J shed 7 bases, with 10 bases lying between them. Germline V gene sequence: CDR1 DFQATT, CDR2 SNEGSKA (reference sequence). Here the CDR3 DNA reads TGCAGTGCCTTGGGAGCGGAGCAGTACTTC. Translation gives CSALGAEQYF.

This chain connects TRBV9 to TRBJ2-5; 10 bases align to TRBD2. From germline, CDR1 is SGDLS and CDR2 YYNGEE. With 0 bases clipped from V and 6 bases from J, the junction kept 11 bases outside the gene matches. The CDR3 sequence is 17 residues long. The CDR3: CASSVAGLAGARKTQYF. The CDR3 DNA reads as TGTGCCAGCAGCGTAGCAGGGCTAGCGGGGGCCCGGAAGACCCAGTACTTC.